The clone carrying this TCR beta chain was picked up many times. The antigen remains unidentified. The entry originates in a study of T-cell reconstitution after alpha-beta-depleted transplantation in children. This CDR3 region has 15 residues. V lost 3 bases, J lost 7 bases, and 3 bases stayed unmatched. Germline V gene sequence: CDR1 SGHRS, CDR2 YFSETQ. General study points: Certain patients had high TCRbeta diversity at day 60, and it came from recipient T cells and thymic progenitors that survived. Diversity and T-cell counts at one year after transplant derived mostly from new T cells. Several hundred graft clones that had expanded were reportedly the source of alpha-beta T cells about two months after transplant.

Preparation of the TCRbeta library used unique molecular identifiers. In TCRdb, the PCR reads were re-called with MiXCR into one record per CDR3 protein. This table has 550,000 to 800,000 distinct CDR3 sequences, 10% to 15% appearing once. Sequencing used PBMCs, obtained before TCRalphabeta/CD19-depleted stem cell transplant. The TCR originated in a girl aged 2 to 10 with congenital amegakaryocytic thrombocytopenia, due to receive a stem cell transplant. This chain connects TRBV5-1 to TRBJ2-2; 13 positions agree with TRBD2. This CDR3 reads CASSSGLAGVGELFF. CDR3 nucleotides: TGCGCCAGCAGCTCTGGACTAGCGGGAGTCGGGGAGCTGTTTTTT.